The subject of this entry is one T cell receptor (beta chain). The antigen is unknown. The junction departs from the called germline gene at one end, perhaps through a read error. The source of the sample is a study of tumor-infiltrating lymphocytes in primary liver carcinoma. Study in general: The patients included men and women who were aged 30 to 69 years.

The blood RNA (from unsorted whole blood) was obtained, and germline DNA was also extracted. Production of TCR beta cDNA used around 500 ng total RNA together with a constant-region primer. ARM-PCR, slightly modified, supplied the TCR beta libraries through three nested multiplex PCR rounds. Use of TRBV1-TRBV30 forward primers with a C-beta reverse primer characterized the first two PCR rounds, which lasted about 10 cycles each. TCRdb redid the calling of the multiplex PCR reads with MiXCR, one entry per CDR3 protein. The repertoire holds 310,000 or so distinct CDR3 sequences, roughly 60% seen once, with about a sixth in the top ten. The germline V gene encodes CDR1 SGHAT and CDR2 FQNNGV. The CDR3 has 15 amino acids. Study outcomes and limitations: Researchers found tumor-adjacent and tumor-blood pairs overlapped less than tumor region pairs.

The sample taken for sequencing was peripheral blood. The TCR originated in a woman aged 25 to 39 with primary liver carcinoma and hepatitis B virus infection. The rearrangement links TRBV11-2 to TRBJ2-7, with D possibly TRBD1 on 6 matching bases. CDR3 coding DNA: TGTGTCAGCAGCGTCCGACAGGTTACTGGGTACGAGCAGTACTTC. Its translation is CVSSVRQVTGYEQYF.